One sample yielded the 18 T cell receptor beta chains listed below, sequenced in a study of T cells in Graves' hyperthyroidism and ophthalmopathy. TCR beta CDR3 region amplification was performed from RNA transcripts. Carried out on the TCR CDR3, a first-round RT-PCR used the HTBI primer set. Using its own MiXCR run on the multiplex PCR reads, TCRdb lists one record per CDR3 protein. This table has around 370,000 distinct CDR3 sequences, approximately 17% appearing once. The sample was blood. These receptors were taken from a man between 18 and 35 years old with Graves' ophthalmopathy.

Details on this clonotype: A read error is possible here, since a much larger clone lies one base away. The final CDR3 position lacks the conserved phenylalanine or tryptophan, pointing to a likely read error. V is TRBV5-1 and J is TRBJ2-2; weak D call: TRBD1 (6 bases). The length of the CDR3 is 13 residues. Germline CDR1 SGHRS, CDR2 YFSETQ. V was pared by 7 bases and J by 7 bases, with 14 bases between. CDR3 residues: CASGTTGIGELFL. The CDR3, as DNA: TGCGCCAGCGGCACAACAGGGATCGGGGAGCTGTTTCTT.

This clonotype was seen at least ten times. The chain recombines TRBV5-1 with TRBJ2-1, with D possibly being TRBD1 (6 bases). CDR3 length equals 16 residues. V lost 0 bases to trimming and J lost 9 bases, with 19 bases between them. Germline values: CDR1 SGHRS, CDR2 YFSETQ. The CDR3 is CASSLAVSQGRGEQFF. CDR3 coding DNA: TGCGCCAGCAGCTTGGCCGTATCACAGGGAAGAGGTGAGCAGTTCTTC.

This chain links TRBV10-1 with TRBJ2-2; D not resolved. V gave up 4 bases and J gave up 1 base, with 7 bases separating them. CDR1 is WNHNN, CDR2 SYGVQD, per germline (reference sequence). This CDR3 region has 14 residues. CDR3 nucleotide sequence: TGCGCCAGCAGTGGCCGGCGGAACACCGGGGAGCTGTTTTTT. As protein: CASSGRRNTGELFF.

The chain links TRBV6-1 to TRBJ1-1; 7 bases match TRBD1. This CDR3 has 14 residues. The germline CDR1 and CDR2 sequences are MNHNS and SASEGT. Trimming took 6 bases from V and 3 from J; bases not matched to a gene: 7. In DNA form, the CDR3 reads TGTGCCAGCAGCAGACAGGGTACTGACACTGAAGCTTTCTTT. Protein sequence: CASSRQGTDTEAFF.

This sequence joins TRBV5-1 and TRBJ2-7; a possible D gene is TRBD1 (6 bases). This CDR3 region has 13 residues. Trimming pared 10 bases from V and 0 bases from J, leaving 14 bases between. Germline V gives CDR1 SGHRS, CDR2 YFSETQ. In DNA, the CDR3 is TGCGCCTGCCGACAGGACAACTCCTACGAGCAGTACTTC. Protein product: CACRQDNSYEQYF.

At least ten counts were recorded for this clonotype. The V gene is TRBV7-8, the J gene TRBJ1-1; the match to TRBD1 covers 10 bases. Per the germline V gene, CDR1 is SGHVS and CDR2 is FQNEAQ. The CDR3 totals 16 residues. V gave up 5 bases and J gave up 0 bases; unmatched junction bases: 6. DNA for the CDR3: TGTGCCAGCAGCCTTCGGGACAGGGGATTGAACACTGAAGCTTTCTTT. Residues: CASSLRDRGLNTEAFF.

There are many counts of this clonotype. CDR3 amino acids: CASTGRSYNEQFF. The CDR3, as DNA: TGTGCCAGCACAGGGAGGTCCTACAATGAGCAGTTCTTC. The J gene is TRBJ2-1, the V gene TRBV2; TRBD2 might be the D (6 bases). This CDR3 has 13 amino acids. Looked up from germline, CDR1 is SNHLY and CDR2 is FYNNEI. Trimming took 7 bases from V and 1 from J, leaving 8 bases between them. The complete variable domain, with remaining parts taken from reference TRBV2 and TRBJ2-1, reads EPEVTQTPSHQVTQMGQEVILRCVPISNHLYFYWYRQILGQKVEFLVSFYNNEISEKSEIFDDQFSVERPDGSNFTLKIRSTKLEDSAMYFCASTGRSYNEQFFGPGTRLTVL.

The V call is TRBV12-3 or TRBV12-4, the J call TRBJ1-2, with TRBD1 identical over 9 bases. Trimming took 5 bases from V and 7 from J; bases not matched to a gene: 5. This CDR3 region has 13 residues. CDR3 protein: CASSPGQGSGYTF. In DNA form, the CDR3 reads TGTGCCAGCAGTCCGGGACAGGGTAGTGGCTACACCTTC.

This clonotype was seen only a few times. The V and J genes are TRBV18 and TRBJ2-5; TRBD1 is a possible D gene (6 bases). This CDR3 has 15 amino acids. V lost 0 bases to trimming and J lost 4 bases, with 12 bases between them. CDR1 KGHSH and CDR2 LQKENI come from the germline V gene. In DNA form, the CDR3 reads TGTGCCAGCTCACCACCGGGACAACCAGGAGAGACCCAGTACTTC. Protein: CASSPPGQPGETQYF.

This clonotype was observed many times. The chain uses TRBV11-3 and TRBJ1-1; no firm D call. Trimming took 0 bases from V and 0 from J, leaving 5 bases between them. The germline V gene has CDR1 SGHNT and CDR2 YENEEA. The CDR3 has 14 amino acids. The CDR3 DNA follows: TGTGCCAGCAGCTTAGATGGGCTGAACACTGAAGCTTTCTTT. As protein: CASSLDGLNTEAFF.

There are many counts of this clonotype. The rearrangement uses TRBV5-5 and TRBJ1-4, with D perhaps matching TRBD1 (5 bases). Germline V lookup: CDR1 SGHKS, CDR2 YYEKEE (reference sequence). The CDR3 consists of 15 residues. V lost 1 base, J lost 7 bases, and 14 bases lay in between. The CDR3 DNA sequence: TGTGCCAGCAGCTTGACCTGGGGGACGAGTGAAAAACTGTTTTTT. Protein sequence: CASSLTWGTSEKLFF.

There are many counts of this clonotype. J is TRBJ1-6 and V is TRBV2; no clear D. CDR3 size: 9 residues. Germline V gene lookup returns CDR1 SNHLY and CDR2 FYNNEI. The V end lost 9 bases, the J end lost 9 bases, and 3 bases lay between the germline ends. CDR3 region: CARISPLHF. The CDR3 DNA reads TGTGCCAGAATTTCACCCCTCCACTTT.

As for this clonotype: A read error is likely, as this CDR3 ends without the conserved phenylalanine or tryptophan. This sequence joins TRBV19 and TRBJ1-1, with 11 bases identical to TRBD1. This CDR3 spans 16 amino acids. The trim removed 3 bases at V and 3 bases at J, leaving 6 bases unmatched. From germline, CDR1 is LNHDA and CDR2 SQIVND (reference sequence). The CDR3 bases are TGTGCCAGTAGTATTGGACAGGGGGCGGTGGACACTGAAGCTTTCCTT. It translates to CASSIGQGAVDTEAFL.

The chain couples TRBV12-3 or TRBV12-4 to TRBJ2-1, with 7 bases lining up with TRBD1. V was clipped by 5 bases and J by 7 bases; unmatched bases: 5. This CDR3 region has 13 residues. CDR3 in amino acids: CASSPGTVNEQFF. The CDR3 nucleotides read TGTGCCAGCAGTCCGGGGACAGTTAATGAGCAGTTCTTC.

This chain joins TRBV19 and TRBJ1-6; possible D gene TRBD1, 6 bases. This CDR3 has 15 residues. V lost 5 bases and J 7 bases, leaving 15 bases between the germline ends. Germline assignment: CDR1 LNHDA and CDR2 SQIVND (reference sequence). CDR3 sequence: CASSPPPGGNSPLHF. The CDR3, as DNA: TGTGCCAGTAGTCCCCCCCCGGGGGGCAATTCACCCCTCCACTTT.

This clonotype was detected ten times or more. This rearrangement joins TRBV28 to TRBJ2-7; D is perhaps TRBD2 (5 bases). V was pared by 1 base and J by 7 bases, with 17 bases between. The germline V gene encodes CDR1 MDHEN and CDR2 SYDVKM. This CDR3 region has 15 residues. The CDR3 here is CASSLYDHRRGEQYF. CDR3 bases: TGTGCCAGCAGTTTATACGATCACAGACGGGGAGAGCAGTACTTC.

In this sample, this clonotype turned up many times. The J gene is TRBJ2-1, the V gene TRBV7-3; D may correspond to TRBD1 or TRBD2 (6 bases each). The V end was cut by 5 bases, the J end by 0 bases, with 23 bases between. The CDR3 sequence is 19 residues long. Germline V gene lookup returns CDR1 SGHTA and CDR2 FQGTGA. As DNA, the CDR3 is TGTGCCAGCAGCCCTAGTCCCGGGGGCCCCCCCAGCTCCTACAATGAGCAGTTCTTC. Its protein is CASSPSPGGPPSSYNEQFF.

This chain joins TRBV2 and TRBJ2-7; 12 bases map to TRBD1. Trimming at V came to 6 bases and at J to 5 bases, leaving 14 bases not matched to a gene. Germline V gene sequence: CDR1 SNHLY, CDR2 FYNNEI. The CDR3 runs to 17 residues. CDR3: CASSAHRDRGLDHEQYF. CDR3 nucleotides: TGTGCCAGCAGCGCCCACCGGGACAGGGGGCTTGACCACGAGCAGTACTTC.